This passage covers 28 T cell receptor beta chains from one sample sequenced in a study of untreated major depressive disorder. Clones were sequenced by immunoSEQ multiplex PCR, and TCRdb holds only the in-frame ones, with some missing. The data show some 21,000 clones, roughly nine tenths seen once. Sequenced sample: CD4+ T cells from PBMCs. The receptors derive from a woman aged 40 to 50 in good health.

The genes are TRBV6-5 and TRBJ1-2, with unresolved D. Per the germline V gene, CDR1 is MNHEY and CDR2 is SVGAGI. The CDR3 spans 11 residues. V was shortened by 6 bases and J by 8 bases, with 10 bases between the two germline ends. In DNA, the CDR3 is TGTGCCAGCAGCGACCCGGCGGGCTACACCTTC. Its protein is CASSDPAGYTF.

This rearrangement joins TRBV18 to TRBJ1-4; no firm D call. This CDR3 has 15 residues. Trimming took off 2 bases at V and 3 bases at J, with 10 bases between the two ends. CDR1 is KGHSH, CDR2 LQKENI, per germline. For the CDR3, the DNA is TGTGCCAGCTCACCAATGGCCCCTGCTAATGAAAAACTGTTTTTT. Amino acids: CASSPMAPANEKLFF.

This rearrangement joins TRBV5-1 to TRBJ1-2; TRBD1 might be the D (6 bases). Germline-derived CDR1 and CDR2 are SGHRS and YFSETQ. Trimming took off 4 bases at V and 10 bases at J, with 17 bases between the two ends. This CDR3 region has 13 residues. The CDR3 coding sequence is TGCGCCAGCAGCCCGGACACACAGGGAAACTACACCTTC. Translating gives CASSPDTQGNYTF. Looking up the rest from reference TRBV5-1 and TRBJ1-2 gives the full variable domain: KAGVTQTPRYLIKTRGQQVTLSCSPISGHRSVSWYQQTPGQGLQFLFEYFSETQRNKGNFPGRFSGRQFSNSRSEMNVSTLELGDSALYLCASSPDTQGNYTFGSGTRLTVV.

This chain links TRBV7-9 with TRBJ1-2; 10 nucleotides align to TRBD1. The CDR3 is made up of 16 amino acids. Germline assignment: CDR1 SEHNR and CDR2 FQNEAQ (reference sequence). Losses at the gene ends were 7 bases for V and 8 bases for J; bases not matched to a gene: 16. In DNA form, the CDR3 reads TGTGCCAGCATTGCGGGACAGGGGACAAGGGCGGGCGGCTACACCTTC. This codes for CASIAGQGTRAGGYTF.

V and J are TRBV4-1 and TRBJ1-4, with TRBD1 as a possible D gene (5 bases). The germline gives CDR1 MGHRA, CDR2 YSYEKL. The CDR3 has 15 residues. V lost 3 bases, J lost 3 bases, and 11 bases lay in between. CDR3 sequence reads: CASSHARAANEKLFF. CDR3 DNA: TGCGCCAGCAGCCATGCCAGGGCGGCTAATGAAAAACTGTTTTTT.

This chain joins TRBV28 and TRBJ1-6; the D gene is possibly TRBD1 (6 bases). The CDR3 runs 16 residues. Trimming shortened V by 5 bases and J by 10 bases, and 21 bases separated the two germline ends. The germline CDR1 and CDR2 sequences are MDHEN and SYDVKM. The CDR3 DNA reads TGTGCCAGCAGTACATCCGGGACACCAGAGGGGTCACCCCTCCACTTT. Residues: CASSTSGTPEGSPLHF.

V is TRBV7-2 and J is TRBJ1-1; no clear D gene. The germline V and J ends were trimmed by 5 bases and 2 bases, with 12 bases remaining between them. This CDR3 region has 14 residues. Germline V gene data show CDR1 as SGHTA and CDR2 as FQGNSA. In DNA form, the CDR3 reads TGTGCCAGCAGCCTCTCCGGGTCAAACACTGAAGCTTTCTTT. Residues: CASSLSGSNTEAFF.

This chain connects TRBV25-1 to TRBJ2-2, with 7 bases matching TRBD2. Germline CDR1 MGHDK, CDR2 SYGVNS. Trimming at V came to 5 bases and at J to 7 bases, leaving 10 bases not matched to a gene. This CDR3 has 15 amino acids. CDR3 DNA: TGTGCCAGCAGTCCAGCCCGGGGAGGGGACGGGGAGCTGTTTTTT. Translated, it gives CASSPARGGDGELFF.

This chain joins TRBV5-4 and TRBJ2-2, with 10 bases aligning to TRBD2. Losses at the gene ends were 4 bases for V and 6 bases for J; bases not matched to a gene: 6. The CDR3 loop spans 15 amino acids. Per germline, CDR1 SGHNT and CDR2 YYREEE (reference sequence). CDR3 amino acids: CASSGSGRTSGELFF. The CDR3 DNA reads TGTGCCAGCAGCGGTAGCGGGAGGACGTCCGGGGAGCTGTTTTTT.

This clone was picked up one time. The gene calls are TRBV28 and TRBJ2-7; D is unclear. Germline lookup yields CDR1 MDHEN and CDR2 SYDVKM. With 5 bases removed from V and 4 bases from J, the gap between germline ends came to 9 bases. This CDR3 has 12 amino acids. DNA of the CDR3: TGTGCCAGCAGTATCTACAGTTACGAGCAGTACTTC. It translates to CASSIYSYEQYF.

V and J are TRBV4-1 and TRBJ2-3; D possibly corresponds to TRBD2 (6 bases). The CDR3 covers 18 residues. Germline CDR1 and CDR2: MGHRA and YSYEKL. V shed 2 bases and J shed 4 bases, with 22 bases lying between them. The CDR3 protein is CASSQPTRRGGIPDTQYF. CDR3 bases: TGCGCCAGCAGCCAACCTACTCGGCGGGGAGGTATTCCAGATACGCAGTATTTT.

The V call is TRBV18, the J call TRBJ2-3, with D possibly TRBD2 on 5 matching bases. Germline lookup yields CDR1 KGHSH and CDR2 LQKENI. The CDR3 extends over 15 amino acids. V was shortened by 2 bases and J by 5 bases, with 14 bases between the two germline ends. The CDR3: CASSPGQLGLDTQYF. Here the CDR3 DNA reads TGTGCCAGCTCACCAGGTCAACTAGGTCTAGATACGCAGTATTTT.

The rearrangement joins TRBV11-2 to TRBJ2-1; 7 positions match TRBD2. CDR3 size: 15 residues. The ends lost 3 bases at V and 2 bases at J; junction bases unmatched: 4. Germline CDR1 SGHAT, CDR2 FQNNGV. The CDR3 loop is CASSLGLSTYNEQFF. The CDR3 DNA sequence: TGTGCCAGCAGCTTGGGACTATCAACCTACAATGAGCAGTTCTTC. The complete variable domain, with remaining parts taken from reference TRBV11-2 and TRBJ2-1, reads EAGVAQSPRYKIIEKRQSVAFWCNPISGHATLYWYQQILGQGPKLLIQFQNNGVVDDSQLPKDRFSAERLKGVDSTLKIQPAKLEDSAVYLCASSLGLSTYNEQFFGPGTRLTVL.

The chain has TRBV2 and TRBJ2-7; D gene ambiguous. CDR3 length: 11 amino acids. The ends were cut back, 6 bases at V and 2 bases at J, with 5 bases in the middle. CDR1 is SNHLY, CDR2 FYNNEI, per germline. The CDR3 here is CASRATYEQYF. DNA of the CDR3: TGTGCCAGCAGGGCTACCTACGAGCAGTACTTC.

The chain couples TRBV19 to TRBJ1-1, with a tentative D call TRBD1 (5 bases). The CDR3 has 14 amino acids. V was trimmed by 11 bases and J by 4 bases, leaving 20 bases between them. Germline CDR1 is LNHDA and CDR2 is SQIVND (reference sequence). The CDR3 sequence: CAAQPGGSATEAFF. DNA for the CDR3: TGTGCCGCCCAACCGGGGGGGTCCGCCACTGAAGCTTTCTTT.

This clone is a singleton in its sample. The V and J genes are TRBV7-6 and TRBJ1-3; D call uncertain. There are 17 residues in the CDR3. The ends were cut back, 1 base at V and 0 bases at J, with 13 bases in the middle. CDR1 and CDR2 from the germline V gene are SGHVS and FNYEAQ. CDR3 DNA sequence: TGTGCCAGCAGCTTAGAGCATGCGGCGGACTCTGGAAACACCATATATTTT. Translation gives CASSLEHAADSGNTIYF.

This chain connects TRBV7-3 to TRBJ2-1, with no clear D. The CDR3 totals 12 residues. Per germline, CDR1 SGHTA and CDR2 FQGTGA. As DNA, the CDR3 is TGTGCAGGTGGGGTAAGGCCAACTGAGCAGTTCTTC. It translates to CAGGVRPTEQFF.

This clone has more than one count but fewer than ten. This chain joins TRBV5-1 and TRBJ2-7; 10 bases line up with TRBD2. CDR1 and CDR2 from the germline V gene are SGHRS and YFSETQ. The CDR3 runs 13 residues. The ends lost 2 bases at V and 5 bases at J; junction bases unmatched: 1. CDR3 bases: TGCGCCAGCAGCTTTGGGACTAGCGACGAGCAGTACTTC. This translates into CASSFGTSDEQYF. Together with reference TRBV5-1 and TRBJ2-7, the CDR3 gives the full variable domain: KAGVTQTPRYLIKTRGQQVTLSCSPISGHRSVSWYQQTPGQGLQFLFEYFSETQRNKGNFPGRFSGRQFSNSRSEMNVSTLELGDSALYLCASSFGTSDEQYFGPGTRLTVT.

The rearrangement uses TRBV19 and TRBJ2-6, with 7 positions matching TRBD1. The CDR3 consists of 17 residues. Germline lookup yields CDR1 LNHDA and CDR2 SQIVND (reference sequence). V lost 3 bases to trimming and J lost 0 bases; unmatched junction nucleotides: 5. CDR3 DNA: TGTGCCAGTAGTATGGGGGACAGCCACTCTGGGGCCAACGTCCTGACTTTC. It codes for CASSMGDSHSGANVLTF.

The chain is built from TRBV28 and TRBJ1-5; TRBD1 aligns across 9 bases. Germline V gene sequence: CDR1 MDHEN, CDR2 SYDVKM. The CDR3 loop spans 15 amino acids. Unmatched junction bases numbered 5, after V lost 6 bases and J lost 2 bases. CDR3 DNA: TGTGCCAGCAGCGCGGGACAGGGAGGCAATCAGCCCCAGCATTTT. Amino acid sequence: CASSAGQGGNQPQHF.

This rearrangement joins TRBV21-1 to TRBJ2-7. TRBV21-1 represents a pseudogene. The CDR3 has 16 amino acids. This CDR3 reads CASSIKDEGRPYEQYV. CDR3 bases: TGTGCCAGCAGCATTAAAGACGAGGGACGGCCCTACGAGCAGTACGTC.

This chain links TRBV5-6 with TRBJ2-7; 7 bases are a match to TRBD1. Trimming removed 4 bases from V and 3 bases from J; junction bases left unmatched: 10. The CDR3 loop spans 15 amino acids. Germline assignment: CDR1 SGHDT and CDR2 YYEEEE. The CDR3 spells CASSDGGQKIYEQYV. Here the CDR3 DNA reads TGTGCCAGCAGCGATGGGGGACAGAAGATCTACGAGCAGTACGTC.

The chain is built from TRBV28 and TRBJ1-5, with unresolved D. CDR3 length: 13 residues. Germline lookup yields CDR1 MDHEN and CDR2 SYDVKM. Between the trimmed V and J ends, which lost 9 bases and 1 base, there was a span of 10 bases. The CDR3 sequence is CASRAPSNQPQHF. In DNA form, the CDR3 reads TGTGCCAGTCGGGCCCCAAGCAATCAGCCCCAGCATTTT.

This clone was found once. The CDR3 DNA reads as TGTGCCATCAGTGGGACCGGAGATAGCAATCAGCCCCAGCATTTT. It codes for CAISGTGDSNQPQHF. This chain links TRBV10-3 with TRBJ1-5; D is unresolved. This CDR3 is built from 15 residues. V lost 4 bases and J lost 0, with 10 bases in between. The germline V gene encodes CDR1 ENHRY and CDR2 SYGVKD.

This chain links TRBV7-9 with TRBJ1-2; D uncertain. CDR1 SEHNR and CDR2 FQNEAQ come from the germline V gene (reference sequence). Trimming cost V 5 bases and J 2 bases, with 15 bases left between them. The CDR3 length is 15 residues. This chain's CDR3 is CASSAHGQRNYGYTF. The DNA for the CDR3 is TGTGCCAGCAGCGCTCATGGCCAGCGAAACTATGGCTACACCTTC.

This chain connects TRBV18 to TRBJ2-7, with D perhaps TRBD2 (6 bases). The germline V and J ends were trimmed by 3 bases and 1 base, with 7 bases remaining between them. In germline, CDR1 is KGHSH, CDR2 LQKENI. The CDR3 spans 13 residues. The CDR3: CASSPGGSYEQYF. For the CDR3, the DNA is TGTGCCAGCTCACCGGGGGGTTCCTACGAGCAGTACTTC.

The table lists this clone with a few counts. The chain uses TRBV11-2 and TRBJ1-2; D is ambiguous. This CDR3 is built from 13 residues. Germline CDR1 reads SGHAT; CDR2 reads FQNNGV. V lost 5 bases and J lost 2, with 9 bases in between. DNA for the CDR3: TGTGCCAGCAGCCCTAGGCAAAACTATGGCTACACCTTC. This gives the protein CASSPRQNYGYTF.

This clone was observed a handful of times. The V call is TRBV18, the J call TRBJ2-7; D is possibly TRBD1 (6 bases). Germline CDR1 is KGHSH and CDR2 is LQKENI. V shed 3 bases and J shed 5 bases, with 23 bases lying between them. The CDR3 contains 17 residues. DNA for the CDR3: TGTGCCAGCTCACCCACCGAAAGGGACAAGGCCTATGACGAGCAGTACTTC. Translation: CASSPTERDKAYDEQYF.